This T cell receptor (beta chain) was found in a study of cytomegalovirus exposure and HLA in healthy donors. The PCR made use of 60 Vbeta and 13 Jbeta primers. Using immunoSEQ multiplex PCR, the repertoire was profiled, and TCRdb retains in-frame clones only, with some absent. This sample has a few hundred thousand clones; about 82% occur once, and the top ten carry 2.9%. The sample consisted of PBMCs. The TCR was taken from a man under 40 in good health and CMV-seronegative.

The CDR3 coding sequence is TGTGCCAGCAGCACAGGGGTTCCGGGGTCGGACATTCAGTACTTC. It encodes CASSTGVPGSDIQYF. V and J are TRBV9 and TRBJ2-4; 7 nucleotides match TRBD1. The trim removed 4 bases at V and 8 bases at J, leaving 12 bases unmatched. The CDR3 totals 15 residues. CDR1 SGDLS and CDR2 YYNGEE come from the germline V gene.